The sequence of this T cell receptor beta chain was determined in a study of T-cell reconstitution after alpha-beta-depleted transplantation in children. The CDR3 has 13 amino acids. The ends lost 4 bases at V and 8 bases at J; junction bases unmatched: 6. Germline V gene sequence: CDR1 MGHRA, CDR2 YSYEKL. Unique molecular identifiers were used to barcode this TCRbeta library. From the PCR reads, TCRdb called clonotypes with MiXCR, one entry per CDR3 protein. Of around 360,000 distinct CDR3 sequences detected, around 10% appear once; the ten largest clones hold 2% to 2.5%. This clonotype was seen only a few times.

The clonotype originates from a human donor who donated a stem cell graft to a child with acute lymphoblastic leukemia. Source: PBMCs from the stem cell graft donor, taken from the stem cell graft. The chain links TRBV4-1 to TRBJ1-2, with 8 bases matching TRBD1. CDR3 protein: CASSPAGGSGYTF. The CDR3 DNA reads TGCGCCAGCAGCCCAGCAGGGGGCTCCGGCTACACCTTC.